A single sample gave rise to the 18 T cell receptor beta chains below, sequenced in a study of T cells in Graves' hyperthyroidism and ophthalmopathy. The TCR beta CDR3 regions underwent amplification using RNA transcripts as the source. The HTBI set primed first-round TCR CDR3 RT-PCR. TCRdb passed the multiplex PCR reads through MiXCR, listing each CDR3 protein once. This table has fewer than 450,000 distinct CDR3 sequences, over 12% appearing once. Sequenced sample: blood. The receptors come from a man aged 50 or older with Graves' ophthalmopathy.

About this clonotype itself: It may be a read error: a sequence one base away is much more abundant. This chain joins TRBV6-1 and TRBJ2-2; D is possibly TRBD2 (6 bases). Germline loops: CDR1 MNHNS, CDR2 SASEGT. The V gene lost 10 bases and the J gene lost 4 bases, with 19 bases spanning the gap. This CDR3 region has 15 residues. The CDR3 loop is CAIHAGSTSTGELFF. CDR3 bases: TGTGCCATCCACGCCGGGAGCACGAGCACCGGGGAGCTGTTTTTT.

This clonotype was found a few times. Here the CDR3 reads CASSELVGAGEQYF. The CDR3 coding sequence is TGTGCCAGCAGCGAGCTCGTGGGGGCGGGGGAGCAGTACTTC. The gene calls are TRBV5-5 and TRBJ2-7; D could derive from TRBD1 or TRBD2 (6 bases each). Germline CDR1 and CDR2: SGHKS and YYEKEE (reference sequence). V was pared by 4 bases and J by 7 bases, with 18 bases between. The CDR3 contains 14 residues.

This clonotype was recorded many times. V is TRBV2 and J is TRBJ2-2, with 14 positions matching TRBD2. This CDR3 region has 15 residues. After removal of 6 bases from V and 6 bases from J, the junction contained 3 bases not matched to a gene. Germline values: CDR1 SNHLY, CDR2 FYNNEI. CDR3 coding DNA: TGTGCCAGCAGCGGACTAGCGGGAGGCGCCGGGGAGCTGTTTTTT. Amino acid sequence: CASSGLAGGAGELFF.

This clonotype showed up many times. The genes are TRBV3-1 and TRBJ2-1; D is uncertain. Trimming removed 3 bases at V and 8 bases at J, with 14 bases between. Germline assignment: CDR1 LGHDT and CDR2 YNNKEL (reference sequence). The length of the CDR3 is 14 residues. The CDR3 protein is CASSHAGLRDEQFF. DNA of the CDR3: TGTGCCAGCAGCCACGCCGGCCTTAGGGATGAGCAGTTCTTC.

This rearrangement joins TRBV20-1 to TRBJ1-5; 9 positions match TRBD1. The V gene's germline CDR1 is DFQATT and CDR2 SNEGSKA (reference sequence). The CDR3 is 15 amino acids. V dropped 0 bases and J dropped 2; count of bases not matched to a gene: 2. The chain's CDR3 is CSARDRDRGNQPQHF. The CDR3 nucleotides are TGCAGTGCTAGAGACCGGGACAGGGGCAATCAGCCCCAGCATTTT.

This clonotype was seen repeatedly, ten times or more. The chain is built from TRBV7-8 and TRBJ2-1; 9 nucleotides align to TRBD2. CDR3 size: 15 residues. CDR1 SGHVS and CDR2 FQNEAQ come from the germline V gene. The J segment lost 7 bases and the V segment lost 7 bases, leaving 11 bases of the junction unmatched. The CDR3 DNA reads TGTGCCAGCACCGATGCGCGGGAGGGCCCGAATGAGCAGTTCTTC. Protein product: CASTDAREGPNEQFF.

At least ten counts were recorded for this clonotype. The rearrangement joins TRBV18 to TRBJ2-3; possibly TRBD1 for D (5 bases). Trimming shortened V by 4 bases and J by 0 bases, and 8 bases separated the two germline ends. The CDR3 is made up of 14 amino acids. Germline V gives CDR1 KGHSH, CDR2 LQKENI. Here the CDR3 reads CASSRTISTDTQYF. In DNA, the CDR3 is TGTGCCAGCTCACGGACAATCAGCACAGATACGCAGTATTTT.

The chain recombines TRBV30 with TRBJ2-4; D gene ambiguous. Germline V gene lookup returns CDR1 GTSNPN and CDR2 SVGIG (reference sequence). The V gene lost 7 bases and the J gene lost 0 bases, with 10 bases spanning the gap. The CDR3 loop spans 13 amino acids. CDR3 amino acids: CAYVESAKNIQYF. Here the CDR3 DNA reads TGTGCCTACGTAGAGTCAGCCAAAAACATTCAGTACTTC.

This sequence joins TRBV24-1 and TRBJ2-2, with 7 bases matching TRBD1. The CDR3 runs 16 residues. The germline CDR1 and CDR2 sequences are KGHDR and SFDVKD. The V gene end was trimmed by 0 bases and the J gene end by 4 bases; junction bases not matched to a gene: 4. Here the CDR3 DNA reads TGTGCCACCAGTGATTTGGACAGGGTAGGCACCGGGGAGCTGTTTTTT. This codes for CATSDLDRVGTGELFF.

The sample holds a few counts of this clonotype. This rearrangement joins TRBV10-2 to TRBJ1-5; no firm D call. Per germline, CDR1 WSHSY and CDR2 SAAADI. V dropped 3 bases and J dropped 7 bases, with 16 bases sitting between them. CDR3 size: 15 residues. CDR3 loop: CASSEWVEGGQPQHF. The CDR3 nucleotides read TGCGCCAGCAGTGAATGGGTAGAGGGAGGACAGCCCCAGCATTTT.

This clonotype was recorded at least ten times. The rearrangement joins TRBV5-6 to TRBJ1-1; D ambiguous. Looked up from germline, CDR1 is SGHDT and CDR2 is YYEEEE. The CDR3 extends over 14 amino acids. V was shortened by 0 bases and J by 4 bases, with 10 bases between the two germline ends. CDR3: CASSLGPGSTEAFF. DNA of the CDR3: TGTGCCAGCAGCTTGGGTCCAGGTAGCACTGAAGCTTTCTTT.

This clonotype occurred many times. V is TRBV7-2 and J is TRBJ2-1, with D perhaps TRBD1 (5 bases). The CDR3 sequence is 13 residues long. With 0 bases removed from V and 11 bases from J, the gap between germline ends came to 11 bases. Germline V lookup: CDR1 SGHTA, CDR2 FQGNSA. The CDR3, as DNA: TGTGCCAGCAGCTTAGCGCTCAGGGTTCAGCAGTTCTTC. The encoded protein is CASSLALRVQQFF.

This clonotype came up many times. The chain uses TRBV20-1 and TRBJ2-3, with 12 bases that match TRBD2. V lost 1 base to trimming and J lost 4 bases; unmatched junction nucleotides: 6. Germline-derived CDR1 and CDR2 are DFQATT and SNEGSKA (reference sequence). The length of the CDR3 is 16 residues. Here the CDR3 DNA reads TGCAGTGCTAGAGGGACTAGCGGGACGTCAGCAGATACGCAGTATTTT. This translates into CSARGTSGTSADTQYF.

This clonotype was seen a handful of times. V and J are TRBV7-8 and TRBJ2-7, with no clear D. Trimming left V 1 base short and J 0 bases short, with 7 bases between. This CDR3 has 14 amino acids. The V gene's germline CDR1 is SGHVS and CDR2 FQNEAQ. CDR3 sequence reads: CASSLGRNSYEQYF. The CDR3 DNA sequence: TGTGCCAGCAGCTTAGGCAGGAACTCCTACGAGCAGTACTTC.

This clonotype was observed a handful of times. This chain uses TRBV5-1 with TRBJ2-1; TRBD2 matches at 8 bases. Looked up from germline, CDR1 is SGHRS and CDR2 is YFSETQ. This CDR3 is built from 16 residues. With V trimmed by 4 bases and J by 7 bases, 13 bases remained unmatched. In nucleotides, the CDR3 is TGCGCCAGCAGCCTTGGGGATAGCGGGATTATTAATGAGCAGTTCTTC. Encoded protein: CASSLGDSGIINEQFF.

The chain employs TRBV7-8 and TRBJ2-7; 9 nucleotides line up with TRBD1. The junction had 5 bases not matched to a gene; V was cut back by 4 bases and J by 4 bases. Germline V CDR1 and CDR2: SGHVS, FQNEAQ. This CDR3 region has 14 residues. The CDR3 reads CASSSTGQGYEQYF. The CDR3 nucleotides read TGTGCCAGCAGCTCCACGGGACAGGGTTACGAGCAGTACTTC. The variable domain in full, completed from reference TRBV7-8 and TRBJ2-7, reads GAGVSQSPRYKVAKRGQDVALRCDPISGHVSLFWYQQALGQGPEFLTYFQNEAQLDKSGLPSDRFFAERPEGSVSTLKIQRTQQEDSAVYLCASSSTGQGYEQYFGPGTRLTVT.

This clonotype showed up just a few times. The rearrangement uses TRBV7-2 and TRBJ2-7; 8 bases are shared with TRBD1. CDR1 is SGHTA, CDR2 FQGNSA, per germline. V lost 5 bases and J lost 0; bases outside the gene matches: 12. The CDR3 spans 17 residues. This CDR3 reads CASSRPQYRGSSYEQYF. Here the CDR3 DNA reads TGTGCCAGCAGCCGACCTCAATACAGGGGGAGCTCCTACGAGCAGTACTTC.

There are many counts of this clonotype. The chain is built from TRBV28 and TRBJ2-2; 10 nucleotides agree with TRBD1. This CDR3 contains 18 residues. Germline V gene sequence: CDR1 MDHEN, CDR2 SYDVKM. The trim removed 3 bases at V and 5 bases at J, leaving 12 bases unmatched. This CDR3 reads CASSFPTDRGRGTGELFF. The CDR3 nucleotides are TGTGCCAGCAGTTTTCCAACAGACAGGGGGCGAGGGACCGGGGAGCTGTTTTTT.